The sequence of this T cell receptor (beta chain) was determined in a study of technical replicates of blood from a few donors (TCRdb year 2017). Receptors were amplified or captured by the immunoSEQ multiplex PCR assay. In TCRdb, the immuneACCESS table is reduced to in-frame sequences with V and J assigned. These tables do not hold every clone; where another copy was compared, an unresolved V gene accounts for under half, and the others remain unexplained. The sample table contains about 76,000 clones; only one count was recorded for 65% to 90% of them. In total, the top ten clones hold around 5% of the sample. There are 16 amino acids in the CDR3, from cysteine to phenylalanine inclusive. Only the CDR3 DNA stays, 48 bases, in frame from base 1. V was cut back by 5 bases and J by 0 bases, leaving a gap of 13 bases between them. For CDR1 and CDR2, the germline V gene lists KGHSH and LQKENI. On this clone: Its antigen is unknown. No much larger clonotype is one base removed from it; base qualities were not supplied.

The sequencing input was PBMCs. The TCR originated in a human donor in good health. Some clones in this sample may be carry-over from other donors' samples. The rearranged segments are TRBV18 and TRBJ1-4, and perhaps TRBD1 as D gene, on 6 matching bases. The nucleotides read TGTGCCAGCTCATCCATGGACAGTGCAACTAATGAAAAACTGTTTTTT. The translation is CASSSMDSATNEKLFF. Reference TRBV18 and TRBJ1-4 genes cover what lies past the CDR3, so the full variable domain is NAGVMQNPRHLVRRRGQEARLRCSPMKGHSHVYWYRQLPEEGLKFMVYLQKENIIDESGMPKERFSAEFPKEGPSILRIQQVVRGDSAAYFCASSSMDSATNEKLFFGSGTQLSVL.